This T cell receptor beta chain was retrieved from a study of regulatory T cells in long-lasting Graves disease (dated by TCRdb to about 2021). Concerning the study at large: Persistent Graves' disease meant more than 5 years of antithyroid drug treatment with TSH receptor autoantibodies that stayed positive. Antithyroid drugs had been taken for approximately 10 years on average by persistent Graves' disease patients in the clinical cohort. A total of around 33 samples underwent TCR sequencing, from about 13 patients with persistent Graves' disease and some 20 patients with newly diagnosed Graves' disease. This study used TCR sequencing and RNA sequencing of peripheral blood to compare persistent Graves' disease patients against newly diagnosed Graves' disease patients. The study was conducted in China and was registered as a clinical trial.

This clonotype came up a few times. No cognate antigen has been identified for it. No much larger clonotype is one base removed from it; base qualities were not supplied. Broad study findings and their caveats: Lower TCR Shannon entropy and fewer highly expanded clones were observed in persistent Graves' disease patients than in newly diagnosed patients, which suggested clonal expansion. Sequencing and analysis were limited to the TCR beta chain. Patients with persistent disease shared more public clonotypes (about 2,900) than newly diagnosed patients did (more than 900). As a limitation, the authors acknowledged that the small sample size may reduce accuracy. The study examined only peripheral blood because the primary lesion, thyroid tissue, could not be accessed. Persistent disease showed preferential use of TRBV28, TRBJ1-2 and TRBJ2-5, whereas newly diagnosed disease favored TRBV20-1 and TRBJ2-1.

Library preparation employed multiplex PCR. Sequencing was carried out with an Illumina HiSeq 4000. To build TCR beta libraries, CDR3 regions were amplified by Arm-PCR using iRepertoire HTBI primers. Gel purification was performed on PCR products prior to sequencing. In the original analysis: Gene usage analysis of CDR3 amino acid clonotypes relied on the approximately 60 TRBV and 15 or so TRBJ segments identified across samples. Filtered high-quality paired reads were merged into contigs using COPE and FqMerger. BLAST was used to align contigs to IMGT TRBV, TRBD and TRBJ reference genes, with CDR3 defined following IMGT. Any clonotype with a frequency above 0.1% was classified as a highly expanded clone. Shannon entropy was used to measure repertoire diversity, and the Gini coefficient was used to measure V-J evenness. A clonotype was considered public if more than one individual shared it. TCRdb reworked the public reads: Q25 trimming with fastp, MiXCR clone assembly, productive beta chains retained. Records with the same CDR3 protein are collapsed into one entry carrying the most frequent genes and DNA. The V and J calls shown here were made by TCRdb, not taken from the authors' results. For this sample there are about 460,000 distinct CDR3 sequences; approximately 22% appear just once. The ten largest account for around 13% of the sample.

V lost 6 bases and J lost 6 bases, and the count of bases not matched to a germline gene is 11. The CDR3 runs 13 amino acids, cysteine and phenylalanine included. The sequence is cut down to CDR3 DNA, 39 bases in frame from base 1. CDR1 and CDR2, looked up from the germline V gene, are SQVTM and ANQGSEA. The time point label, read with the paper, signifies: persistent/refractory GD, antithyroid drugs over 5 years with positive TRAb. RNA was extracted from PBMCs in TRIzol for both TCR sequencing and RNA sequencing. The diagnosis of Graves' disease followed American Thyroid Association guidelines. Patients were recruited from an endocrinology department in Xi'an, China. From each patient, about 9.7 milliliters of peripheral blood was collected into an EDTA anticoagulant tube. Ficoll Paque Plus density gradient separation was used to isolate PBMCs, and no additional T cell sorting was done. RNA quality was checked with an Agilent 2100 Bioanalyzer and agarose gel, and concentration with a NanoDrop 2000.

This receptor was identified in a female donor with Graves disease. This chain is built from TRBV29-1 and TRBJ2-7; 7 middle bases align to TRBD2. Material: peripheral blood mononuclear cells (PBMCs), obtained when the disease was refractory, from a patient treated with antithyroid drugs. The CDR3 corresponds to CSVAGLGAGEQYF. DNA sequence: TGCAGCGTCGCTGGACTAGGAGCGGGCGAGCAGTACTTC.